This is a list of T cell receptor beta chains from one sample in a study of graft-versus-host responses after intestinal transplantation. This table comes from immunoSEQ multiplex PCR, and its TCRdb copy is limited to in-frame clones, with some not included. The data show roughly 97,000 clones, 90% seen once. Specimen: PBMCs, collected around 450 days after intestinal transplant. These receptors were obtained from a human patient who received an intestinal transplant, so some T cells may come from the graft donor. Each CDR3 is given with its conserved first and last residue. The D gene is left open where the match is weak. A clone size is listed for some rows: how often the clone was seen (once, few, many), or a class if it is expanded.

V gene,D gene,J gene,clone size,CDR3 length,CDR3 DNA,CDR3 protein
TRBV7-8,-,TRBJ1-5,-,13,TGTGCCAGCAGCCAACAGGGTCGGCAGCCCCAGCATTTT,CASSQQGRQPQHF
TRBV5-1,-,TRBJ1-2,few,13,TGCGCCAGCAGCTTGGAGGGAAGCTATGGCTACACCTTC,CASSLEGSYGYTF
TRBV5-5,-,TRBJ2-7,-,13,TGTGCCAGCAGCTTGGAGGCGGGATACGAGCAGTACTTC,CASSLEAGYEQYF
TRBV10-3,-,TRBJ2-1,-,15,TGTGCCATCAGTGAGTCGGGGAGCTCCTACAATGAGCAGTTCTTC,CAISESGSSYNEQFF
TRBV4-1,TRBD1,TRBJ1-1,-,16,TGCGCCAGCAGCCAAACCGCCGGGACAGGAAACACTGAAGCTTTCTTT,CASSQTAGTGNTEAFF
TRBV19,-,TRBJ1-1,few,11,TGTGCCAGTAGTATGGACACTGAAGCTTTCTTT,CASSMDTEAFF
TRBV5-1,-,TRBJ1-1,-,14,TGCGCCAGCAGCTCCTCAGGGGTAATCACTGAAGCTTTCTTT,CASSSSGVITEAFF
TRBV11-2,-,TRBJ1-2,-,14,TGTGCCAGCAGCTTTTATCGGGGGAACTATGGCTACACCTTC,CASSFYRGNYGYTF
TRBV2,TRBD1,TRBJ1-1,-,14,TGTGCCAGCCAGGGGACAGGGGTGAACACTGAAGCTTTCTTT,CASQGTGVNTEAFF
TRBV7-9,-,TRBJ2-7,-,14,TGTGCCAGCAGCAAATACTCGGGGTCCTACGAGCAGTACTTC,CASSKYSGSYEQYF
TRBV20-1,-,TRBJ1-2,-,11,TGCAGTGCTAGTTATCGTGATGGCTACACCTTC,CSASYRDGYTF
TRBV19,-,TRBJ1-1,-,14,TGTGCCAGTAGTATACAGGGCGGGGACACTGAAGCTTTCTTT,CASSIQGGDTEAFF
TRBV6-1,-,TRBJ1-5,-,15,TGTGCCAGCAGTGAAGATGGGTCTAGGGGTCAGCCCCAGCATTTT,CASSEDGSRGQPQHF
TRBV5-1,-,TRBJ2-2,-,15,TGCGCCAGCAGCGGCGGGACAGCTAACACCGGGGAGCTGTTTTTT,CASSGGTANTGELFF
TRBV19,-,TRBJ1-2,-,12,TGTGCCAGTAGTATAGGGGCGCAGGGCTACACCTTC,CASSIGAQGYTF
TRBV5-1,-,TRBJ2-3,-,13,TGCGCCAGCGGGGGGATAAGCACAGATACGCAGTATTTT,CASGGISTDTQYF
TRBV5-4,-,TRBJ1-2,-,15,TGTGCCAGCAGCGGGGACTCTTTGGCCTCATCAGTCTACACCTTC,CASSGDSLASSVYTF
TRBV13,TRBD2,TRBJ2-1,-,16,TGTGCCAGCAGCCCCGGAGGCGGGGGGGCCTACAATGAGCAGTTCTTC,CASSPGGGGAYNEQFF
TRBV6-1,TRBD1,TRBJ1-5,-,12,TGTGCCAGCAGGGGACAGAATCAGCCCCAGCATTTT,CASRGQNQPQHF
TRBV10-2,-,TRBJ1-6,-,13,TGCGCCAGCAGTGAGGGCCCCAGTTCACCCCTCCACTTT,CASSEGPSSPLHF
TRBV2,-,TRBJ1-5,-,15,TGTGCCAGCAGTGAAGGGGGAGGCGGTTATCAGCCCCAGCATTTT,CASSEGGGGYQPQHF
TRBV5-8,-,TRBJ2-7,once,11,TGTGCCAGCATGGGGCCCGACGAGCAGTACTTC,CASMGPDEQYF
TRBV10-3,-,TRBJ1-1,-,14,TGTGCCATCAGTGAGATGGGGCGAAGCACTGAAGCTTTCTTT,CAISEMGRSTEAFF
TRBV19,-,TRBJ1-4,-,14,TGTGCCAGTAGTCTCAGGCCAGACGCAGTAAAACTGTTTTTT,CASSLRPDAVKLFF
TRBV5-1,TRBD1,TRBJ1-5,-,15,TGCGCCAGCAGCTTGGGGACAGGAGTCAATCAGCCCCAGCATTTT,CASSLGTGVNQPQHF
TRBV7-9,-,TRBJ1-2,-,13,TGTGCCAGCACCCTTAAAGATCCTGATGGCTACACCTTC,CASTLKDPDGYTF
TRBV6-6,TRBD1,TRBJ1-5,-,13,TGTGCCAGCAGTCCAGGGGGAGCCCAGCCCCAGCATTTT,CASSPGGAQPQHF
TRBV6-5,TRBD1,TRBJ1-1,-,15,TGTGCCAGCAGTTACTCGGGACAGGGTTTGGGTGAAGCTTTCTTT,CASSYSGQGLGEAFF
TRBV7-9,-,TRBJ1-6,-,19,TGTGCCAGCAGCCGACCGGGGGTTGATTTGCAGTCCTATAATTCACCCCTCCACTTT,CASSRPGVDLQSYNSPLHF
TRBV4-2,TRBD2,TRBJ2-5,-,16,TGTGCCAGCAGCCAAGCCAATAGCGGGGGCCAAGAGACCCAGTACTTC,CASSQANSGGQETQYF
TRBV5-1,-,TRBJ1-4,-,14,TGCGCCAGCAGCTTTCAGGGTGAGGATGAAAAACTGTTTTTT,CASSFQGEDEKLFF
TRBV10-3,-,TRBJ2-1,-,12,TGTGCCACAACAGGGTCCGGCAATGAGCAGTTCTTC,CATTGSGNEQFF
TRBV11-2,TRBD2,TRBJ2-5,-,14,TGTGCCAGCAGCCAGCGGGGGTGGTTGGAGACCCAGTACTTC,CASSQRGWLETQYF
TRBV7-3,TRBD1,TRBJ1-5,-,16,TGTGCCAGCAGCTTCGGGACCGGGACAGAACCAGGGCCCCAGCATTTT,CASSFGTGTEPGPQHF
TRBV9,-,TRBJ2-7,-,14,TGTGCCAGCAGCGTAGGAACAGCTCCCTACGAGCAGTACTTC,CASSVGTAPYEQYF
TRBV6-5,TRBD1,TRBJ1-5,-,14,TGTGCCAGCAGTCCAACAGGGGCGAGTCAGCCCCAGCATTTT,CASSPTGASQPQHF
TRBV7-9,-,TRBJ2-7,-,15,TGTGCCAGCAGCGGAAACAAGGGACTTTCCTACGAGCAGTACTTC,CASSGNKGLSYEQYF
TRBV11-2,-,TRBJ1-1,-,16,TGTGCCAGCAGCTTGTGGAGGCCGGGGGGAGTCACTGAAGCTTTCTTT,CASSLWRPGGVTEAFF
TRBV18,TRBD1,TRBJ1-3,-,14,TGTGCCAGCGCCGGGACAGTAGGTGGAAACACCATATATTTT,CASAGTVGGNTIYF
TRBV4-1,-,TRBJ1-5,-,12,TGCGCCAGCAGCCAAGTCGGGCAGCCCCAGCATTTT,CASSQVGQPQHF